Below, 22 T cell receptor beta chains from the same sample are listed, as sequenced in a study of CD8 T cells in ankylosing spondylitis. TCRdb re-derived calls from the 5' RACE reads in MiXCR, one entry per CDR3 protein. The sample consists of 200,000 to 250,000 distinct CDR3 sequences, 8.2% of them appearing once. Sequencing used blood, either unsorted or a sorted T cell fraction (not recorded which). The receptors here all came from a female donor with ankylosing spondylitis or in good health (not recorded which).

This rearrangement joins TRBV30 to TRBJ2-1; D unclear. The germline V gene encodes CDR1 GTSNPN and CDR2 SVGIG (reference sequence). Between the trimmed V and J ends, which lost 2 bases and 3 bases, there was a span of 5 bases. The CDR3 contains 12 residues. The CDR3 protein is CAWSYSYNEQFF. The CDR3 DNA reads as TGTGCCTGGAGTTACAGCTACAATGAGCAGTTCTTC.

V and J are TRBV12-5 and TRBJ2-1; 12 nucleotides match TRBD2. Germline CDR1 LGHNT, CDR2 FRNRAP. The V gene end was trimmed by 0 bases and the J gene end by 1 base; junction bases not matched to a gene: 16. This CDR3 is built from 22 residues. CDR3 residues: CASGLVPGGLAGGPRSYNEQFF. In DNA, the CDR3 is TGTGCTAGTGGTTTGGTGCCAGGTGGGCTAGCGGGAGGGCCTCGGTCCTACAATGAGCAGTTCTTC.

This clonotype was recorded at least ten times. The V and J genes are TRBV7-2 and TRBJ2-3; D may correspond to TRBD1 or TRBD2 (5 bases each). The length of the CDR3 is 17 residues. Trimming removed 1 base at V and 2 bases at J, with 16 bases between. The germline gives CDR1 SGHTA, CDR2 FQGNSA. CDR3 bases: TGTGCCAGCAGCTTAGGCGGGCTAGGGGACCTCACAGATACGCAGTATTTT. Protein product: CASSLGGLGDLTDTQYF.

This clonotype was found many times. The genes are TRBV11-3 and TRBJ2-7, with D hard to call. V was shortened by 0 bases and J by 2 bases, with 5 bases between the two germline ends. Germline V gene sequence: CDR1 SGHNT, CDR2 YENEEA. This CDR3 is 13 amino acids long. The DNA for the CDR3 is TGTGCCAGCAGCTTAGACCCCACCTACGAGCAGTACTTC. It translates to CASSLDPTYEQYF.

This clonotype was seen a handful of times. The chain joins TRBV24-1 to TRBJ2-3; 14 bases are a match to TRBD2. The CDR3 consists of 18 residues. Looked up from germline, CDR1 is KGHDR and CDR2 is SFDVKD. V shed 4 bases and J 3 bases; nucleotides not matched to a gene: 8. The CDR3, as DNA: TGTGCCACCAGTGACCCCCGAAGGACTAGCGGGGGGACAGATACGCAGTATTTT. Residues: CATSDPRRTSGGTDTQYF.

This clonotype was picked up many times. V gene TRBV7-9 combines with J gene TRBJ1-1; D remains ambiguous. V lost 4 bases to trimming and J lost 1 base, with 4 bases between them. Per the germline V gene, CDR1 is SEHNR and CDR2 is FQNEAQ (reference sequence). The length of the CDR3 is 12 residues. The CDR3 here is CASSYENTEAFF. The CDR3 DNA is TGTGCCAGCAGCTACGAGAACACTGAAGCTTTCTTT. The whole variable domain, filled in from reference TRBV7-9 and TRBJ1-1, reads DTGVSQNPRHKITKRGQNVTFRCDPISEHNRLYWYRQTLGQGPEFLTYFQNEAQLEKSRLLSDRFSAERPKGSFSTLEIQRTEQGDSAMYLCASSYENTEAFFGQGTRLTVV.

This clonotype has ten or more counts. The chain links TRBV6-1 to TRBJ2-7, with 7 bases identical to TRBD1. Germline lookup yields CDR1 MNHNS and CDR2 SASEGT. The ends lost 6 bases at V and 1 base at J; junction bases unmatched: 15. The CDR3 covers 17 residues. Here the CDR3 DNA reads TGTGCCAGCAGGACTCACACAGGGGACCACAGATCCTACGAGCAGTACTTC. Translating gives CASRTHTGDHRSYEQYF.

There are many counts of this clonotype. The genes are TRBV7-2 and TRBJ2-7, with 7 bases identical to TRBD1. The CDR3 is 14 residues long. Germline lookup yields CDR1 SGHTA and CDR2 FQGNSA. V was clipped by 5 bases and J by 7 bases; unmatched bases: 11. The CDR3, as DNA: TGTGCCAGCAGCCCCCCTGGGGCCAGGGGGGAGCAGTACTTC. This codes for CASSPPGARGEQYF.

A few counts support this clonotype. The gene calls are TRBV12-3 or TRBV12-4 and TRBJ2-2; 9 bases fit TRBD2. After removal of 3 bases from V and 4 bases from J, the junction contained 3 bases not matched to a gene. The length of the CDR3 is 15 residues. The CDR3 loop is CASSFQLAGTGELFF. The CDR3 DNA is TGTGCCAGCAGTTTTCAACTAGCGGGCACCGGGGAGCTGTTTTTT.

Turning to this clonotype: This may be a read error: a much more frequent sequence differs by one nucleotide. The chain is built from TRBV7-6 and TRBJ2-3, with D uncertain. This CDR3 is built from 13 residues. CDR1 and CDR2 from the germline V gene are SGHVS and FNYEAQ. The CDR3 spells CVSSSRLTDTQYF. DNA for the CDR3: TGTGTCAGCAGCTCCCGTCTCACAGATACGCAGTATTTT.

The table lists this clonotype with many counts. The chain is built from TRBV12-3 or TRBV12-4 and TRBJ2-3; 8 nucleotides line up with TRBD2. CDR3 size: 16 residues. Trimming took 4 bases from V and 4 from J; bases not matched to a gene: 10. This CDR3 is CASSSGGEGSPDTQYF. The CDR3 coding sequence is TGTGCCAGCAGTTCGGGGGGGGAGGGGTCCCCAGATACGCAGTATTTT.

There are many counts of this clonotype. This rearrangement joins TRBV28 to TRBJ2-3; D ambiguous. Germline loops: CDR1 MDHEN, CDR2 SYDVKM. Trimming cost V 6 bases and J 2 bases, with 9 bases left between them. This CDR3 is 13 amino acids long. The CDR3 DNA is TGTGCCAGCAGCCGCCGATACACAGATACGCAGTATTTT. Its protein is CASSRRYTDTQYF.

This clonotype was found many times. The CDR3 DNA reads as TGCAGCGTGGGGGCTCAGGGGGCGCGGGGCACTGAAGCTTTCTTT. It codes for CSVGAQGARGTEAFF. The chain couples TRBV29-1 to TRBJ1-1; TRBD1 matches at 8 bases. V dropped 6 bases and J dropped 4; count of bases not matched to a gene: 13. Germline V lookup: CDR1 SQVTM, CDR2 ANQGSEA. The CDR3 runs 15 residues.

In its sample, this clonotype was seen many times. Here the CDR3 reads CSARDNTGGNQPQHF. The CDR3 DNA sequence: TGCAGTGCTAGAGATAACACAGGGGGCAATCAGCCCCAGCATTTT. V and J are TRBV20-1 and TRBJ1-5; TRBD1 matches 7 bases. Looked up from germline, CDR1 is DFQATT and CDR2 is SNEGSKA (reference sequence). With 0 bases clipped from V and 2 bases from J, the junction kept 4 bases outside the gene matches. This CDR3 spans 15 amino acids.

This clonotype was seen repeatedly, ten times or more. This chain connects TRBV12-3 or TRBV12-4 to TRBJ2-7; D not certain. The CDR3 runs to 13 residues. Deletions cut 6 bases from V and 3 bases from J, with 12 bases between. The CDR3 protein is CASSKSGLYEQYF. CDR3 DNA sequence: TGTGCCAGCAGCAAATCGGGCCTCTACGAGCAGTACTTC.

This chain connects TRBV29-1 to TRBJ2-2; TRBD2 might be the D (7 bases). V was trimmed by 6 bases and J by 3 bases, leaving 11 bases between them. The CDR3 has 13 amino acids. CDR1 is SQVTM and CDR2 is ANQGSEA in the germline V gene. CDR3: CSVGEGDTGELFF. The CDR3 coding sequence is TGCAGCGTCGGGGAGGGGGACACCGGGGAGCTGTTTTTT.

This clonotype was picked up many times. The V and J genes are TRBV10-3 and TRBJ2-1; possibly TRBD2 for D (5 bases). This CDR3 has 11 amino acids. The germline V gene has CDR1 ENHRY and CDR2 SYGVKD. The V end lost 4 bases, the J end lost 12 bases, and 10 bases lay between the germline ends. The CDR3 DNA sequence: TGTGCCATCAGTGTTGTAGGGAGGCAGTTCTTC. Translated: CAISVVGRQFF.

Here the CDR3 DNA reads TGTGCCAGCAGCTTTGTAGAGACCCAGTACTTC. Encoded protein: CASSFVETQYF. The V gene is TRBV7-6, the J gene TRBJ2-5; D unresolved. The CDR3 length is 11 residues. Germline CDR1 SGHVS, CDR2 FNYEAQ. Trimming cost V 3 bases and J 4 bases, with 3 bases left between them. The entire variable domain, with the rest obtained from reference TRBV7-6 and TRBJ2-5, is as follows: GAGVSQSPRYKVTKRGQDVALRCDPISGHVSLYWYRQALGQGPEFLTYFNYEAQQDKSGLPNDRFSAERPEGSISTLTIQRTEQRDSAMYRCASSFVETQYFGPGTRLLVL.

This clonotype was seen many times. The chain combines TRBV29-1 with TRBJ1-1; D not resolved. The ends were cut back, 7 bases at V and 1 base at J, with 4 bases in the middle. CDR1 is SQVTM and CDR2 is ANQGSEA in the germline V gene. The CDR3 length is 10 residues. The CDR3 nucleotides are TGCAGCGCAAGGAACACTGAAGCTTTCTTT. Residues: CSARNTEAFF.

This clonotype was picked up many times. The J gene is TRBJ2-3, the V gene TRBV29-1, with TRBD2 matching 11 bases. With V trimmed by 6 bases and J by 8 bases, 13 bases remained unmatched. CDR1 is SQVTM, CDR2 ANQGSEA, per germline. The CDR3 totals 15 residues. Here the CDR3 reads CSVQEGTSGSSTQYF. The DNA for the CDR3 is TGCAGCGTCCAGGAGGGGACTAGCGGTTCCTCTACGCAGTATTTT.

This clonotype was found many times. The rearrangement uses TRBV5-6 and TRBJ1-6; TRBD1 agrees at 7 bases. The CDR3 runs 13 residues. After removal of 4 bases from V and 7 bases from J, the junction contained 2 bases not matched to a gene. Germline-derived CDR1 and CDR2 are SGHDT and YYEEEE. This chain's CDR3 is CASSTGVNSPLHF. In DNA, the CDR3 is TGTGCCAGCAGCACAGGGGTCAATTCACCCCTCCACTTT.

This clonotype was counted at least ten times. The chain recombines TRBV29-1 with TRBJ2-1; 10 bases are a match to TRBD2. Germline lookup yields CDR1 SQVTM and CDR2 ANQGSEA. V shed 8 bases and J 6 bases; nucleotides not matched to a gene: 10. CDR3 length: 14 amino acids. The CDR3 coding sequence is TGCAGCTTCACTAGCGGGACTGGGGGCAATGAGCAGTTCTTC. It encodes CSFTSGTGGNEQFF.